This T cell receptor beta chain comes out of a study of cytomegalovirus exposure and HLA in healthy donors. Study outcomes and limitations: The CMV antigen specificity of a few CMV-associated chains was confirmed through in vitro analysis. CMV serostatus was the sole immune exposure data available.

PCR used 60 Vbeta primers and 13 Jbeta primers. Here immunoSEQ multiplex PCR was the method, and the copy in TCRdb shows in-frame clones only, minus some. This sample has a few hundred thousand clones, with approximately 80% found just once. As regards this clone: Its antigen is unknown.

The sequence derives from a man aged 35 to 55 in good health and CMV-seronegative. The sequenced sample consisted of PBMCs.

As DNA, the CDR3 is TGCGCCAGCAGCCCTGGACAGCCGCAAGAGACCCAGTACTTC. It codes for CASSPGQPQETQYF. This sequence joins TRBV5-1 and TRBJ2-5; D is possibly TRBD1 (6 bases). The CDR3 contains 14 residues. Germline V gene lookup returns CDR1 SGHRS and CDR2 YFSETQ. V was trimmed by 4 bases and J by 2 bases, leaving 12 bases between them.